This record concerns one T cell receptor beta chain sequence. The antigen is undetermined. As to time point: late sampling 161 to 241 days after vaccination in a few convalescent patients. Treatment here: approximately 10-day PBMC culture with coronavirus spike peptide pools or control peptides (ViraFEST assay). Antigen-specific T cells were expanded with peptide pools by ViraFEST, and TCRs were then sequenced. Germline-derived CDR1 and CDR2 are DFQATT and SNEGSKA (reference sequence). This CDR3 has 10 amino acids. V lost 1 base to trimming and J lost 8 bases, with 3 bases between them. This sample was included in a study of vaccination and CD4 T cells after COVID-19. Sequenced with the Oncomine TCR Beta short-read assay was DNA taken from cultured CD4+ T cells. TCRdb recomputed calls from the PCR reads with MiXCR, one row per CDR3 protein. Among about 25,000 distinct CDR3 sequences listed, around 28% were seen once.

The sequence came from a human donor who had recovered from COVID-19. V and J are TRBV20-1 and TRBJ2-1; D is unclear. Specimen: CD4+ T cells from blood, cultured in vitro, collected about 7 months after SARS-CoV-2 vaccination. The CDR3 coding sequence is TGCAGTGCTAGAGTCTATGAGCAGTTCTTC. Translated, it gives CSARVYEQFF.